In its sample, the clone carrying this T cell receptor (beta chain) was seen a few times. No antigen is known for it. The entry originates in a study of response to subunit inactivated influenza vaccine. Study results and limitations: New T cells are recruited in small numbers by each seasonal influenza vaccination, according to the authors' suggestion.

TCRdb ran MiXCR on the RT-PCR reads and lists one entry per CDR3 protein. This table has roughly 790,000 distinct CDR3 sequences, 21% appearing once. The CDR3 is made up of 13 amino acids. Germline lookup yields CDR1 SEHNR and CDR2 FQNEAQ (reference sequence). The ends were cut back, 6 bases at V and 4 bases at J, with 12 bases in the middle. The clonotype was recovered from a man aged 50 to 60 who received an inactivated influenza vaccine. The sequenced sample was PBMCs from blood, obtained 4 to 6 days after vaccination. The J gene is TRBJ1-1, the V gene TRBV7-9; D gene uncertain. CDR3 protein: CASSPGGITEAFF. CDR3 DNA sequence: TGTGCCAGCAGTCCTGGAGGGATCACTGAAGCTTTCTTT.